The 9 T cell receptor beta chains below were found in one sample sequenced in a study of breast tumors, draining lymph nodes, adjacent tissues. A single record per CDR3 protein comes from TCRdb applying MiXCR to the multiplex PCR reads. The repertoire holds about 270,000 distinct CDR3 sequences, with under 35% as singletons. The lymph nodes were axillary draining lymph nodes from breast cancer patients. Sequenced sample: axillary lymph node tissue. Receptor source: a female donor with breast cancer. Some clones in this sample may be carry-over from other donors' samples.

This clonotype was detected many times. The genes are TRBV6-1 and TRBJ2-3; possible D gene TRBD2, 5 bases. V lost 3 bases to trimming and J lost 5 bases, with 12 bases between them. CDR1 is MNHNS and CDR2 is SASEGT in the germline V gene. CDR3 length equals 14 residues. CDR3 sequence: CASSEVGEVDTQYF. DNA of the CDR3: TGTGCCAGCAGTGAGGTGGGAGAGGTAGATACGCAGTATTTT.

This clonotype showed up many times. CDR3 DNA sequence: TGCGCCAGCAGAGAAGGGGCCCTCTACGAGCAGTACTTC. Translating it yields CASREGALYEQYF. The chain uses TRBV5-1 and TRBJ2-7; possible D gene TRBD1, 5 bases. The ends were cut back, 5 bases at V and 3 bases at J, with 12 bases in the middle. The germline gives CDR1 SGHRS, CDR2 YFSETQ. The CDR3 is 13 amino acids.

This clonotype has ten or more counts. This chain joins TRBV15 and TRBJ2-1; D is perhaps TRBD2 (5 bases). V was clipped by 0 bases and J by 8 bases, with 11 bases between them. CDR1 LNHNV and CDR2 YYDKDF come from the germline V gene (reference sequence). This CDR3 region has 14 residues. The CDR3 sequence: CATSRDPASHEQFF. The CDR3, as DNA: TGTGCCACCAGCAGAGATCCCGCTAGCCATGAGCAGTTCTTC.

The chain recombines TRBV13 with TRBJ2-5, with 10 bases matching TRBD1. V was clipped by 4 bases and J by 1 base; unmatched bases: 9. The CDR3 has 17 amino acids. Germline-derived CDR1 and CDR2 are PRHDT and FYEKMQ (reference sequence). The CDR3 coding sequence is TGTGCCAGCAGCTCACAGACAGGGGGCAGAACCCAAGAGACCCAGTACTTC. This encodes CASSSQTGGRTQETQYF.

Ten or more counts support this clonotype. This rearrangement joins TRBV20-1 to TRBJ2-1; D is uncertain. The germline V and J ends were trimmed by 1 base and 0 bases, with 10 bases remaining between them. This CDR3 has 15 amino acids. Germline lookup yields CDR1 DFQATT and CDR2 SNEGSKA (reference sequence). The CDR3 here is CSARGSVSSYNEQFF. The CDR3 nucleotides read TGCAGTGCTAGAGGGTCGGTGAGCTCCTACAATGAGCAGTTCTTC.

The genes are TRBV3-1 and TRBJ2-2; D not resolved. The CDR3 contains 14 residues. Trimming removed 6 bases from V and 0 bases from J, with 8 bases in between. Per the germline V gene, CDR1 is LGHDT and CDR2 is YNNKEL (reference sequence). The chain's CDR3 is CASRGSANTGELFF. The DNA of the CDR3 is TGTGCCAGCAGGGGGTCTGCGAACACCGGGGAGCTGTTTTTT.

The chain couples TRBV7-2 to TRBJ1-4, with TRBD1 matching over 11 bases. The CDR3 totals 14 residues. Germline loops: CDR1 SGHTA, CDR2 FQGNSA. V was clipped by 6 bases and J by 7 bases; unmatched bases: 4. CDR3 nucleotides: TGTGCCAGCAGTTCCGGGACAGGGGGTGAAAAACTGTTTTTT. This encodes CASSSGTGGEKLFF.

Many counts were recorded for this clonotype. Here the CDR3 reads CASSLTSGRGRETQYF. Written as DNA, the CDR3 is TGTGCCAGTAGTTTAACTAGCGGGAGGGGGCGGGAGACCCAGTACTTC. The chain links TRBV19 to TRBJ2-5, with 13 positions matching TRBD2. V trimming: 5 bases; J trimming: 5 bases; junction bases outside the gene matches: 8. Germline V lookup: CDR1 LNHDA, CDR2 SQIVND (reference sequence). CDR3 length: 16 amino acids.

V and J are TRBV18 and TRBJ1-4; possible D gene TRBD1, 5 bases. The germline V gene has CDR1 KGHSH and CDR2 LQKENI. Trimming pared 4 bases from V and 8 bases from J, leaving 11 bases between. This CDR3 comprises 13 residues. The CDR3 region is CASSLGTIEKLFF. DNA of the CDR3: TGTGCCAGCTCACTCGGGACTATCGAAAAACTGTTTTTT. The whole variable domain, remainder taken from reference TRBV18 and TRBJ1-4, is NAGVMQNPRHLVRRRGQEARLRCSPMKGHSHVYWYRQLPEEGLKFMVYLQKENIIDESGMPKERFSAEFPKEGPSILRIQQVVRGDSAAYFCASSLGTIEKLFFGSGTQLSVL.